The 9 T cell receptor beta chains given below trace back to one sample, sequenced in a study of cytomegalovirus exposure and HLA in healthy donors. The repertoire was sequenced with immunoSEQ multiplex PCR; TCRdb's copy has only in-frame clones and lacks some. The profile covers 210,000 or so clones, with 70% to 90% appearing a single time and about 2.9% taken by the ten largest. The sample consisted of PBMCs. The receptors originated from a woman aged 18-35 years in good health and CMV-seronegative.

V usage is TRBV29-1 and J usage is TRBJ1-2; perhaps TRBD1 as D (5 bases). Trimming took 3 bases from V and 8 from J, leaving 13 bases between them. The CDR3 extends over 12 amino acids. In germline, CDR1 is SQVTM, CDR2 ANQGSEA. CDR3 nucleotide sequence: TGCAGCGTTGATTCGGGGGACGGGGGCTACACCTTC. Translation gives CSVDSGDGGYTF.

Written as DNA, the CDR3 is TGCGCCAGCAGCCAAGAGCAGGGAAACACCGGGGAGCTGTTTTTT. Translation: CASSQEQGNTGELFF. The rearrangement joins TRBV4-3 to TRBJ2-2; tentatively, D is TRBD1 (5 bases). The germline CDR1 and CDR2 sequences are LGHNA and YSLEER. Trimming removed 0 bases at V and 2 bases at J, with 7 bases between. The CDR3 is made up of 15 amino acids.

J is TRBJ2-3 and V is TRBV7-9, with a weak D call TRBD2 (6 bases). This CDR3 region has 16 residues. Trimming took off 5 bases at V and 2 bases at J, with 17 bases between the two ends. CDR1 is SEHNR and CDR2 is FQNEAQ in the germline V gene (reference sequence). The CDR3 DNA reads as TGTGCCAGCAGCCCCTCCCGGAGGGCACTCACAGATACGCAGTATTTT. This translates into CASSPSRRALTDTQYF.

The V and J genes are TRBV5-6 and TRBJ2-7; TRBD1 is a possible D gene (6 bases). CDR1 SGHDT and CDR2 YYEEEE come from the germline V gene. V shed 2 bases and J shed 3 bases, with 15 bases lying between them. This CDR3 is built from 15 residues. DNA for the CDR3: TGTGCCAGCAGCTTATCAGGGGCCCTCCTCTACGAGCAGTACTTC. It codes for CASSLSGALLYEQYF.

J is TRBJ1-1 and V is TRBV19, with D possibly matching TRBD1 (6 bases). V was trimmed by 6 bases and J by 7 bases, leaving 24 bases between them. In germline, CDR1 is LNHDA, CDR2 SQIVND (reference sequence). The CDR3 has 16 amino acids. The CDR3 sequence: CASRLVTGRRGHEAFF. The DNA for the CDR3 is TGTGCCAGTAGGCTAGTGACAGGCCGCCGGGGCCATGAAGCTTTCTTT.

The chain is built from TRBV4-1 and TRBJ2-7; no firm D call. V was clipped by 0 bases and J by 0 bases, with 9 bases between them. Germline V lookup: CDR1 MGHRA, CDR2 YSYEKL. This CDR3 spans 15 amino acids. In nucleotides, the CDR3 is TGCGCCAGCAGCCAAGAACTCCGTAGCTCCTACGAGCAGTACTTC. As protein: CASSQELRSSYEQYF.

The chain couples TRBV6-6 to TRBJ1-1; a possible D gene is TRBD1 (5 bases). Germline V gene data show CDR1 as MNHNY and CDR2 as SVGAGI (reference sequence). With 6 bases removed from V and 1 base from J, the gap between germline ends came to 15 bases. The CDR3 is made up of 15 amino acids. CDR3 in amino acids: CASSQTRTSNTEAFF. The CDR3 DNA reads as TGTGCCAGCAGCCAGACGAGGACATCGAACACTGAAGCTTTCTTT.

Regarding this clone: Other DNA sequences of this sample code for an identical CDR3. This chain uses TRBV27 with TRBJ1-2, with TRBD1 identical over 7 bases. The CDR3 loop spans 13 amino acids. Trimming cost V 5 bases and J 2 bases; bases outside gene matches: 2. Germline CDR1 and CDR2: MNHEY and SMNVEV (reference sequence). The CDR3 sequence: CASSPTGNYGYTF. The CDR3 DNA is TGTGCCAGCAGTCCGACAGGGAACTATGGCTACACCTTC.

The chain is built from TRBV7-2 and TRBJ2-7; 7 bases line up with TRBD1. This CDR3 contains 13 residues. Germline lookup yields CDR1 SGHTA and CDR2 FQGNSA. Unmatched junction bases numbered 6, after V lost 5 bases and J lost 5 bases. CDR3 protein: CASSTSTGNEQYF. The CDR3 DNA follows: TGTGCCAGCAGCACGTCGACAGGGAACGAGCAGTACTTC. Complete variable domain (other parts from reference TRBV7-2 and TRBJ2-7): GAGVSQSPSNKVTEKGKDVELRCDPISGHTALYWYRQSLGQGLEFLIYFQGNSAPDKSGLPSDRFSAERTGGSVSTLTIQRTQQEDSAVYLCASSTSTGNEQYFGPGTRLTVT.